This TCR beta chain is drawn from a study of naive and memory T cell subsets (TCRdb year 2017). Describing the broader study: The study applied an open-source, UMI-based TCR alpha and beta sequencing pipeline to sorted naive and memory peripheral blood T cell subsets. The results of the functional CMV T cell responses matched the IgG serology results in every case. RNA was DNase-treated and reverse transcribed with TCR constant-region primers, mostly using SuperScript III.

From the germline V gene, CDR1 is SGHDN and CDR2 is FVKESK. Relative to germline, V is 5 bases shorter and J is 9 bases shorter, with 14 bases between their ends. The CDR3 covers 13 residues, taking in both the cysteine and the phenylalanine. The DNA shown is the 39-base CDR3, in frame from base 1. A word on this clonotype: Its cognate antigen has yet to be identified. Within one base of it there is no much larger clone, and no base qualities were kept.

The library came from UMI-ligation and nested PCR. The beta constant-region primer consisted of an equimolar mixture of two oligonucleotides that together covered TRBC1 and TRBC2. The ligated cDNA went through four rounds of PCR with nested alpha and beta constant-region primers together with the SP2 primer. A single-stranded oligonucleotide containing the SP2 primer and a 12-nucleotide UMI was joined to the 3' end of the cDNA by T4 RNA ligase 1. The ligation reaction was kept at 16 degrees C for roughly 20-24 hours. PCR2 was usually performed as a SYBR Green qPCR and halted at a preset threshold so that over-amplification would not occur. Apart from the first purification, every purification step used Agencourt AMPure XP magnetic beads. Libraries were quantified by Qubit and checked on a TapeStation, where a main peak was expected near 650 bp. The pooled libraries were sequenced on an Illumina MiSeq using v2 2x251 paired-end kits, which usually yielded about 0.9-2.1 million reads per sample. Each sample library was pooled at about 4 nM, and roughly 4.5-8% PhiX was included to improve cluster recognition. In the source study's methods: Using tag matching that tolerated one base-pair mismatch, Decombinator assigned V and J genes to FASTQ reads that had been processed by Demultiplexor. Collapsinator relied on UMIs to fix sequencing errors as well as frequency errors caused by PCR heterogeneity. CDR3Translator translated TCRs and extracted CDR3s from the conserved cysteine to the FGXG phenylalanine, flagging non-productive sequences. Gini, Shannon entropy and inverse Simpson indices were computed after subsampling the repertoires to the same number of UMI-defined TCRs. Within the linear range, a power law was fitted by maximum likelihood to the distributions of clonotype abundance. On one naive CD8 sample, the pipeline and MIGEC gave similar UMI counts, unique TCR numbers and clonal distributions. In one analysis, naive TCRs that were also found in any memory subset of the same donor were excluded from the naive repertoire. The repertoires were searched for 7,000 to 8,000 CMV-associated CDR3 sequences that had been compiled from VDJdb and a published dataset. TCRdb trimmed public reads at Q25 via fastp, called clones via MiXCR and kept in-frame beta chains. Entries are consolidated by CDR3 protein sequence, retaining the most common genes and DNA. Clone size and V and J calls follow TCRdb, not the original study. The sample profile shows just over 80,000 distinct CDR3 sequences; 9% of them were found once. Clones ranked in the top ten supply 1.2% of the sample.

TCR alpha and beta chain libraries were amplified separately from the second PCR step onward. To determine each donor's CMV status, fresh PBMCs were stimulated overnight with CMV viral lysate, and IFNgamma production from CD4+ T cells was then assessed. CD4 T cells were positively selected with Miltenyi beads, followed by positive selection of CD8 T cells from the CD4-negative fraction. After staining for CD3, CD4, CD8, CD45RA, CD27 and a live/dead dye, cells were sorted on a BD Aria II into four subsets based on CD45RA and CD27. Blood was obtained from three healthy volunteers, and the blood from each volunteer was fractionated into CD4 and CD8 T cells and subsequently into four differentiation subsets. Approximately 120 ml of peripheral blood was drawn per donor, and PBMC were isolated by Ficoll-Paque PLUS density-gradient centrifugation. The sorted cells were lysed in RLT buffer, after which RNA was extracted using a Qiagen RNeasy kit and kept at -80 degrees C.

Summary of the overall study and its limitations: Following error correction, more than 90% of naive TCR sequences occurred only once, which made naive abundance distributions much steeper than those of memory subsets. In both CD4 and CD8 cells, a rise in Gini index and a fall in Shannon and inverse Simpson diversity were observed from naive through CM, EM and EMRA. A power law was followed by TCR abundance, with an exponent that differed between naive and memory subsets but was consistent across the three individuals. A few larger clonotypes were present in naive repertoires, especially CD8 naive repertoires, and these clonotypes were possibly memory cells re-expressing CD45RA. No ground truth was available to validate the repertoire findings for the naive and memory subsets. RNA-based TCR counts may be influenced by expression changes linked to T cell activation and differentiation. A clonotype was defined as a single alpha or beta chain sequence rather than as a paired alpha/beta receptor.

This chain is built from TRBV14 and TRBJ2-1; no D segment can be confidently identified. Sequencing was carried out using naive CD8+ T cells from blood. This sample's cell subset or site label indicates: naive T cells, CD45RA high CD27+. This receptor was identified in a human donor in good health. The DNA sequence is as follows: TGTGCCAGCAGCGCACCCTCTACGCTTGAGCAGTTCTTC. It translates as CASSAPSTLEQFF. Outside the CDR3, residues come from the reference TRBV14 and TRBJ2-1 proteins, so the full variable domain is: EAGVTQFPSHSVIEKGQTVTLRCDPISGHDNLYWYRRVMGKEIKFLLHFVKESKQDESGMPNNRFLAERTGGTYSTLKVQPAELEDSGVYFCASSAPSTLEQFFGPGTRLTVL.